The clone carrying this T cell receptor beta chain has only one observation. A read error may account for a junction end that differs from germline. TCRdb re-analysed the RT-PCR reads in MiXCR, keeping a single row per CDR3 protein. The repertoire holds 170,000 or so distinct CDR3 sequences, with over 8.5% as singletons. The germline V gene has CDR1 DFQATT and CDR2 SNEGSKA (reference sequence). This CDR3 has 17 amino acids. The data belong to a study of response to subunit inactivated influenza vaccine. The input for sequencing was CD8+ T cells sorted from PBMCs, taken around 25 months after vaccination. The chain combines TRBV20-1 with TRBJ2-1; 12 nucleotides agree with TRBD2. The receptor comes from a man between 50 and 75 years old who received an inactivated influenza vaccine. Here the CDR3 reads CSARKRLAGEAYNVQFF. The CDR3 DNA follows: TGCAGTGCTAGAAAAAGACTAGCGGGAGAGGCCTACAATGTGCAGTTCTTC.